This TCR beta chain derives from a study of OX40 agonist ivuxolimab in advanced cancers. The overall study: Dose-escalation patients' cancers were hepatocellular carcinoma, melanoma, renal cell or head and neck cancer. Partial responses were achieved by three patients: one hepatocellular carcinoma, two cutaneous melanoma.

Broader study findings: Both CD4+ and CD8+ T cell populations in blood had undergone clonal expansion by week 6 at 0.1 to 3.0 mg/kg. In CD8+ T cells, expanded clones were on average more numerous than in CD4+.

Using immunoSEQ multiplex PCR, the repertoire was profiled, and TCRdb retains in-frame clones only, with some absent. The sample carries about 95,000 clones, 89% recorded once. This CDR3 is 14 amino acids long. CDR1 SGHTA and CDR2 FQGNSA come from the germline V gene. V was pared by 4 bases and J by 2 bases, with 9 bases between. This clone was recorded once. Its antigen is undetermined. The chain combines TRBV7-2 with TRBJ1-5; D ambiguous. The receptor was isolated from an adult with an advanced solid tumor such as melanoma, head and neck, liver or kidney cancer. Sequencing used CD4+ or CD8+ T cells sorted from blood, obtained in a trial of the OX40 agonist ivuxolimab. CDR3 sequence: CASSSADRNQPQHF. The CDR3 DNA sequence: TGTGCCAGCAGCTCGGCAGATCGCAATCAGCCCCAGCATTTT.